The 28 T cell receptor beta chains below all came from one sample that was sequenced in a study of regulatory T cells in long-lasting Graves disease. Time point defined: newly diagnosed GD, antithyroid drugs for less than 3 months. Following extraction of RNA from PBMCs, that RNA was used to make the TCR library. Libraries of TCR beta came from iRepertoire HTBI primers plus Arm-PCR of CDR3 regions. TCRdb re-called the multiplex PCR reads through MiXCR, storing one row per CDR3 protein. The sample yields 600,000 to 650,000 distinct CDR3 sequences, 16% seen once. In addition, the sample was reused for a study of T cells in Graves' hyperthyroidism and ophthalmopathy.

Here the sequenced sample was peripheral blood mononuclear cells (PBMCs), taken at new diagnosis, from a patient treated with antithyroid drugs. These receptor sequences come from a woman aged 25 to 45 with Graves disease.

The chain links TRBV29-1 to TRBJ2-5; 9 bases match TRBD2. The ends lost 6 bases at V and 5 bases at J; junction bases unmatched: 10. CDR1 is SQVTM and CDR2 is ANQGSEA in the germline V gene. The CDR3 has 14 amino acids. The CDR3 DNA reads as TGCAGCGTCTCCGGACAGGCGGGAGGGGAGACCCAGTACTTC. Its protein is CSVSGQAGGETQYF.

This clonotype showed up just a few times. This chain links TRBV3-1 with TRBJ2-3, with D tentatively TRBD1 or TRBD2 (5 bases each). CDR3 size: 15 residues. The ends were cut back, 3 bases at V and 0 bases at J, with 10 bases in the middle. Germline V CDR1 and CDR2: LGHDT, YNNKEL (reference sequence). The CDR3: CASSHRDASTDTQYF. The CDR3 region has the DNA TGTGCCAGCAGCCACAGGGACGCTAGCACAGATACGCAGTATTTT.

This clonotype was counted once. A read error may be the cause here, since a much bigger clone is one base away. The conserved final phenylalanine or tryptophan is absent from the CDR3, which likely points to a read error. The gene calls are TRBV6-1 and TRBJ2-7; D ambiguous. The CDR3 loop spans 20 amino acids. V lost 8 bases and J 3 bases, leaving 35 bases between the germline ends. In germline, CDR1 is MNHNS, CDR2 SASEGT. CDR3 sequence reads: CASPASWFWVAPMKIYEQYS. CDR3 DNA sequence: TGTGCCAGCCCTGCGTCGTGGTTTTGGGTGGCCCCCATGAAGATCTACGAGCAGTACTCC.

At least ten counts were recorded for this clonotype. The V gene is TRBV28, the J gene TRBJ2-7; D gene ambiguous. The CDR3 is made up of 16 amino acids. Germline CDR1 is MDHEN and CDR2 is SYDVKM. V shed 2 bases and J shed 3 bases, with 17 bases lying between them. In DNA form, the CDR3 reads TGTGCCAGCAGTTTAGGTGGTGCAGTGGAGCTCTACGAGCAGTACTTC. Translation: CASSLGGAVELYEQYF.

This clonotype was observed once. This chain connects TRBV6-1 to TRBJ2-1, with D tentatively TRBD1 or TRBD2 (6 bases each). The V end lost 6 bases, the J end lost 3 bases, and 15 bases lay between the germline ends. The germline V gene has CDR1 MNHNS and CDR2 SASEGT. The CDR3 contains 15 residues. CDR3 residues: CASSPGGGVYNEQFF. The CDR3 DNA sequence: TGTGCCAGCAGCCCCGGGGGCGGTGTCTACAATGAGCAGTTCTTC.

The gene calls are TRBV5-6 and TRBJ2-7; TRBD2 might be the D (6 bases). The CDR3 has 15 amino acids. Germline loops: CDR1 SGHDT, CDR2 YYEEEE. Trimming removed 2 bases at V and 4 bases at J, with 16 bases between. The CDR3 DNA is TGTGCCAGCAGCTTTACGGGTAGTGGGACTTACGAGCAGTACTTC. It translates to CASSFTGSGTYEQYF.

This clonotype was counted at least ten times. The V call is TRBV28, the J call TRBJ2-1, with 7 bases lining up with TRBD1. Looked up from germline, CDR1 is MDHEN and CDR2 is SYDVKM. V gave up 4 bases and J gave up 9 bases; unmatched junction bases: 15. The length of the CDR3 is 16 residues. The DNA for the CDR3 is TGTGCCAGCAGTTACAGGGGAAGGGCGGCGTCAGCTGAGCAGTTCTTC. This gives the protein CASSYRGRAASAEQFF.

This clonotype was counted ten times or more. The chain has TRBV7-9 and TRBJ1-2; no clear D gene. CDR3 length equals 12 residues. The ends were cut back, 6 bases at V and 2 bases at J, with 7 bases in the middle. Germline V gives CDR1 SEHNR, CDR2 FQNEAQ (reference sequence). CDR3 protein: CASRGENYGYTF. As DNA, the CDR3 is TGTGCCAGCAGAGGAGAGAACTATGGCTACACCTTC.

This clonotype was counted at least ten times. The CDR3 DNA follows: TGTGCCAGCAGGCAGATAGGGACTCACAATGAGCAGTTCTTC. Translating it yields CASRQIGTHNEQFF. J is TRBJ2-1 and V is TRBV7-2, with D perhaps matching TRBD2 (6 bases). The CDR3 runs to 14 residues. With 6 bases removed from V and 5 bases from J, the gap between germline ends came to 14 bases. Germline values: CDR1 SGHTA, CDR2 FQGNSA. The variable domain in full, completed from reference TRBV7-2 and TRBJ2-1, reads GAGVSQSPSNKVTEKGKDVELRCDPISGHTALYWYRQSLGQGLEFLIYFQGNSAPDKSGLPSDRFSAERTGGSVSTLTIQRTQQEDSAVYLCASRQIGTHNEQFFGPGTRLTVL.

This chain uses TRBV5-8 with TRBJ2-7; no clear D gene. V lost 0 bases to trimming and J lost 0 bases, with 19 bases between them. Germline CDR1 reads SGHTS; CDR2 reads YDEGEE. This CDR3 comprises 18 residues. The DNA for the CDR3 is TGTGCCAGCAGCTTGGATCGTGGTGGCACACCGAGCTCCTACGAGCAGTACTTC. As protein: CASSLDRGGTPSSYEQYF.

In its sample, this clonotype was seen many times. The rearrangement links TRBV7-9 to TRBJ1-2, with no clear D. CDR1 is SEHNR and CDR2 is FQNEAQ in the germline V gene (reference sequence). CDR3 length: 13 amino acids. Trimming pared 3 bases from V and 6 bases from J, leaving 11 bases between. The CDR3 loop is CASSFRESDGYTF. CDR3 bases: TGTGCCAGCAGCTTCCGGGAAAGCGATGGCTACACCTTC. Filled out from reference TRBV7-9 and TRBJ1-2, the complete variable domain reads DTGVSQNPRHKITKRGQNVTFRCDPISEHNRLYWYRQTLGQGPEFLTYFQNEAQLEKSRLLSDRFSAERPKGSFSTLEIQRTEQGDSAMYLCASSFRESDGYTFGSGTRLTVV.

This clonotype was seen a handful of times. The chain has TRBV19 and TRBJ2-1; D is uncertain. The V end was cut by 5 bases, the J end by 10 bases, with 27 bases between. This CDR3 is 17 amino acids long. Germline lookup yields CDR1 LNHDA and CDR2 SQIVND (reference sequence). The CDR3 DNA is TGTGCCAGTAGTTCCCAGACGGCCGGATTGAGTACAACCGAGCAGTTCTTC. This encodes CASSSQTAGLSTTEQFF.

This clonotype appeared many times. The rearrangement joins TRBV28 to TRBJ2-6; 13 bases are shared with TRBD2. Germline values: CDR1 MDHEN, CDR2 SYDVKM. The CDR3 sequence is 18 residues long. J gave up 2 bases and V 6 bases, and 7 bases lay outside the gene matches. CDR3 nucleotide sequence: TGTGCCAGCAGGGGGACTAGCGGGGCCTATGCTGGGGCCAACGTCCTGACTTTC. Its protein product is CASRGTSGAYAGANVLTF.

This clonotype was recorded at least ten times. The chain employs TRBV7-2 and TRBJ1-1; D is possibly TRBD1 (5 bases). V dropped 3 bases and J dropped 6 bases, with 11 bases sitting between them. Germline CDR1 reads SGHTA; CDR2 reads FQGNSA. The length of the CDR3 is 13 residues. The CDR3 sequence: CASSFGQGPEAFF. The CDR3 DNA is TGTGCCAGCAGCTTTGGGCAGGGCCCTGAAGCTTTCTTT.

This clonotype came up a few times. It may be a read error: a sequence one base away is much more abundant. It is likely a read error, because the conserved phenylalanine at the end of the CDR3 is missing. The rearrangement uses TRBV27 and TRBJ1-2, with TRBD1 matching over 8 bases. V dropped 4 bases and J dropped 0; count of bases not matched to a gene: 1. From germline, CDR1 is MNHEY and CDR2 SMNVEV (reference sequence). The CDR3 extends over 14 amino acids. The CDR3 DNA follows: TGTGCCAGCAGTTCGGACAGGGCTAACTATGGCTACACCCTC. Translation: CASSSDRANYGYTL.

This clonotype was found a few times. The V and J genes are TRBV25-1 and TRBJ1-1; D possibly corresponds to TRBD1 (5 bases). The CDR3 contains 13 residues. The V end was cut by 1 base, the J end by 11 bases, with 14 bases between. The germline V gene encodes CDR1 MGHDK and CDR2 SYGVNS. CDR3 nucleotide sequence: TGTGCCAGCAGTGAATTGTCCGGGGCAGGGGCTTTCTTT. Translating it yields CASSELSGAGAFF. Variable domain in full (rest from reference TRBV25-1 and TRBJ1-1): EADIYQTPRYLVIGTGKKITLECSQTMGHDKMYWYQQDPGMELHLIHYSYGVNSTEKGDLSSESTVSRIRTEHFPLTLESARPSHTSQYLCASSELSGAGAFFGQGTRLTVV.

This clonotype was detected ten times or more. The V call is TRBV7-2, the J call TRBJ2-6, with TRBD2 as a possible D gene (6 bases). Germline V gene lookup returns CDR1 SGHTA and CDR2 FQGNSA. The CDR3 loop spans 14 amino acids. Between the trimmed V and J ends, which lost 5 bases and 3 bases, there was a span of 8 bases. CDR3 DNA sequence: TGTGCCAGCAGCCAGGGAGGTGGGGCCAACGTCCTGACTTTC. Residues: CASSQGGGANVLTF.

On this clonotype itself: A much bigger clone sits one base away, suggesting this may be a read error. This likely comes from a read error, as the CDR3 has no conserved phenylalanine or tryptophan at its end. CDR3 sequence (DNA): TGTGCCAGCAGCTTATGGACCGCCAGTGAAGCTTTCCTT. It translates to CASSLWTASEAFL. The chain is built from TRBV7-3 and TRBJ1-1; D is ambiguous. The CDR3 extends over 13 amino acids. Germline V CDR1 and CDR2: SGHTA, FQGTGA. V lost 2 bases and J 7 bases, leaving 11 bases between the germline ends.

In its sample, this clonotype was seen many times. The chain recombines TRBV12-3 or TRBV12-4 with TRBJ2-7; D call uncertain. The CDR3 extends over 13 amino acids. V was trimmed by 3 bases and J by 5 bases, leaving 11 bases between them. CDR3 sequence reads: CASSFRNLNEQYF. CDR3 nucleotides: TGTGCCAGCAGTTTCCGAAACCTTAACGAGCAGTACTTC.

This clonotype was counted ten times or more. The chain combines TRBV5-5 with TRBJ2-3, with D uncertain. V gave up 1 base and J gave up 2 bases, with 11 bases separating them. This CDR3 is built from 15 residues. Germline CDR1 is SGHKS and CDR2 is YYEKEE (reference sequence). The CDR3: CASSLRGAATDTQYF. Here the CDR3 DNA reads TGTGCCAGCAGCTTGAGAGGCGCGGCCACAGATACGCAGTATTTT. The full variable domain, completed using reference TRBV5-5 and TRBJ2-3, is DAGVTQSPTHLIKTRGQQVTLRCSPISGHKSVSWYQQVLGQGPQFIFQYYEKEERGRGNFPDRFSARQFPNYSSELNVNALLLGDSALYLCASSLRGAATDTQYFGPGTRLTVL.

This clonotype was seen at least ten times. The chain carries TRBV28 and TRBJ2-7; 8 nucleotides match TRBD1. CDR3 length equals 14 residues. CDR1 MDHEN and CDR2 SYDVKM come from the germline V gene. V shed 7 bases, J shed 7 bases, and the junction held 12 bases outside the gene matches. CDR3 amino acids: CASNSGGAPREQYF. Written as DNA, the CDR3 is TGTGCCAGCAATTCAGGGGGCGCCCCGCGGGAGCAGTACTTC.

For this clonotype: A far larger clone differs by one base, so this is likely a read error. The rearrangement links TRBV6-2 or TRBV6-3 to TRBJ1-1; D gene ambiguous. Germline loops: CDR1 MNHEY, CDR2 SVGEGT. V was shortened by 2 bases and J by 0 bases, with 4 bases between the two germline ends. The CDR3 consists of 13 residues. The CDR3 sequence is CASSYVVNTEAFF. The DNA for the CDR3 is TGTGCCAGCAGTTACGTCGTGAACACTGAAGCTTTCTTT.

This clonotype showed up many times. The V and J genes are TRBV6-1 and TRBJ2-2; D ambiguous. V lost 2 bases to trimming and J lost 2 bases, with 6 bases between them. The CDR3 has 14 amino acids. From germline, CDR1 is MNHNS and CDR2 SASEGT. CDR3 sequence (DNA): TGTGCCAGCAGTGAAATTCGTAACACCGGGGAGCTGTTTTTT. It encodes CASSEIRNTGELFF.

Many counts were recorded for this clonotype. J is TRBJ2-7 and V is TRBV11-1, with TRBD2 matching over 9 bases. Germline CDR1 is SGHAT and CDR2 is FQDESV (reference sequence). V trimming: 1 base; J trimming: 6 bases; junction bases outside the gene matches: 10. The CDR3 spans 16 residues. CDR3 region: CASSLESTSGRGEQYF. Here the CDR3 DNA reads TGTGCCAGCAGCTTAGAGTCGACTAGCGGTCGGGGCGAGCAGTACTTC.

The count of this clonotype is one. The V gene is TRBV30, the J gene TRBJ2-6; TRBD1 agrees at 8 bases. J lost 6 bases, V lost 2 bases, and 6 bases had no gene match. This CDR3 comprises 15 residues. Germline loops: CDR1 GTSNPN, CDR2 SVGIG (reference sequence). CDR3 region: CAWSTGTGVANVLTF. Here the CDR3 DNA reads TGTGCCTGGAGTACGGGGACAGGTGTGGCCAACGTCCTGACTTTC. Using reference TRBV30 and TRBJ2-6 for the parts outside the CDR3, the full variable domain is SQTIHQWPATLVQPVGSPLSLECTVEGTSNPNLYWYRQAAGRGLQLLFYSVGIGQISSEVPQNLSASRPQDRQFILSSKKLLLSDSGFYLCAWSTGTGVANVLTFGAGSRLTVL.

The chain carries TRBV24-1 and TRBJ2-7, with 8 positions matching TRBD2. This CDR3 has 17 amino acids. Germline trimming cut 3 bases from V and 3 bases from J; bases unmatched to any gene: 12. Germline loops: CDR1 KGHDR, CDR2 SFDVKD. The CDR3 loop is CATSDSKQLAAHYEQYF. The DNA of the CDR3 is TGTGCCACCAGTGATAGTAAACAACTAGCGGCCCACTACGAGCAGTACTTC.

V is TRBV6-1 and J is TRBJ2-3; D not certain. Germline CDR1 MNHNS, CDR2 SASEGT. The length of the CDR3 is 16 residues. Between the trimmed V and J ends, which lost 2 bases and 2 bases, there was a span of 14 bases. The CDR3 sequence: CASSELRSPITDTQYF. CDR3 DNA sequence: TGTGCCAGCAGTGAATTAAGGAGCCCCATCACAGATACGCAGTATTTT.

This clonotype was observed many times. V is TRBV5-6 and J is TRBJ1-1; D not resolved. CDR1 is SGHDT and CDR2 is YYEEEE in the germline V gene. CDR3 length: 14 residues. Trimming shortened V by 4 bases and J by 1 base, and 11 bases separated the two germline ends. The CDR3 bases are TGTGCCAGCAGCCTACGGACCAGGAACACTGAAGCTTTCTTT. Amino acids: CASSLRTRNTEAFF.